This T cell receptor (beta chain) was documented in a study of technical replicates of blood from several donors. Profiling relied on immunoSEQ multiplex PCR, and the TCRdb table lists in-frame clones only, not all of them. Among approximately 70,000 clones listed, 91% were seen once. The length of the CDR3 is 15 residues. Germline V CDR1 and CDR2: MNHEY, SVGAGI. V lost 5 bases and J 1 base, leaving 15 bases between the germline ends. This chain links TRBV6-5 with TRBJ2-7; D is perhaps TRBD2 (6 bases). The source of this sequence is a human donor in good health. Some clones in this sample may be carry-over from other donors' samples. The sample was T cells isolated from PBMCs. CDR3 in DNA: TGTGCCAGCAGTGCGCGACTAGGCCGTTCCTACGAGCAGTACTTC. Encoded protein: CASSARLGRSYEQYF.